This passage covers 2 T cell receptor beta chains from one sample sequenced in a study of blood T cell repertoires in COVID-19. Repertoires were generated with immunoSEQ multiplex PCR, while TCRdb's copy carries only in-frame clones and drops some. The sample includes approximately 300,000 clones, roughly 90% of them seen just once. Sample: peripheral blood. Receptors originate from a young woman with COVID-19, enrolled during active disease.

This clone was recorded at least ten times. The chain couples TRBV28 to TRBJ1-2; 10 positions match TRBD1. Germline CDR1 is MDHEN and CDR2 is SYDVKM. The CDR3 loop spans 19 amino acids. J lost 0 bases, V lost 6 bases, and 16 bases had no gene match. The CDR3: CASSPPKFDRGLANYGYTF. The CDR3 bases are TGTGCCAGCAGCCCACCCAAGTTCGACAGGGGGCTTGCTAACTATGGCTACACCTTC.

The rearrangement uses TRBV6-6 and TRBJ1-2; TRBD1 might be the D (5 bases). Germline V lookup: CDR1 MNHNY, CDR2 SVGAGI (reference sequence). The CDR3 spans 14 residues. Trimming removed 5 bases from V and 4 bases from J, with 14 bases in between. The CDR3 DNA reads TGTGCCAGCAGTCCCACCGGGACTCCCTATGGCTACACCTTC. Its translation is CASSPTGTPYGYTF.